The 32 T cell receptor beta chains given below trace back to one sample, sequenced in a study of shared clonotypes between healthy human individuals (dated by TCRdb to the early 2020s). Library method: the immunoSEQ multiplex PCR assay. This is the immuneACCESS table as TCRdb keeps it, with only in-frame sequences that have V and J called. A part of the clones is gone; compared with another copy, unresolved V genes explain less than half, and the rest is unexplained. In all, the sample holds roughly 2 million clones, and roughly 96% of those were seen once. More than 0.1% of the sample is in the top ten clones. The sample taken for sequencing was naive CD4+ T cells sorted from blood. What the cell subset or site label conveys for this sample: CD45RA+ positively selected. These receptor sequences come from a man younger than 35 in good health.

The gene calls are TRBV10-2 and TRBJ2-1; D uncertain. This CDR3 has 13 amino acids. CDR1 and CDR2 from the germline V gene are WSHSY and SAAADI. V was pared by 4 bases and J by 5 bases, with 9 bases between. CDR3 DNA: TGCGCCAGCAGTGTTGGCCCTAACAATGAGCAGTTCTTC. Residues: CASSVGPNNEQFF.

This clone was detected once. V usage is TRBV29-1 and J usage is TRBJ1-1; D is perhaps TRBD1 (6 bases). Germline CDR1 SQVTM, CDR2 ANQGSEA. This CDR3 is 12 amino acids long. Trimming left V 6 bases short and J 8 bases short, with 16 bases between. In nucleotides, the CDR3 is TGCAGCGTCCTTGGGGGGGGGCGCGAAGCTTTCTTT. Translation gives CSVLGGGREAFF.

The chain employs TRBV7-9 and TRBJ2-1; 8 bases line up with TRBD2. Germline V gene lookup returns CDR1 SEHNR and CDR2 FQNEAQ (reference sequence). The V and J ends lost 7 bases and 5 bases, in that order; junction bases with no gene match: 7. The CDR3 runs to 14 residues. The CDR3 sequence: CASNPGLGNNEQFF. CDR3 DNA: TGTGCCAGCAACCCGGGACTAGGTAACAATGAGCAGTTCTTC.

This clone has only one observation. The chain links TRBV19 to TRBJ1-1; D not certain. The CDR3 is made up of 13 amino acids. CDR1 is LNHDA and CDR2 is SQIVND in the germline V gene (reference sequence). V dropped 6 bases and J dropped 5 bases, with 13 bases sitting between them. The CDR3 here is CASSLSVGTEAFF. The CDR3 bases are TGTGCCAGTAGCCTATCGGTAGGTACTGAAGCTTTCTTT.

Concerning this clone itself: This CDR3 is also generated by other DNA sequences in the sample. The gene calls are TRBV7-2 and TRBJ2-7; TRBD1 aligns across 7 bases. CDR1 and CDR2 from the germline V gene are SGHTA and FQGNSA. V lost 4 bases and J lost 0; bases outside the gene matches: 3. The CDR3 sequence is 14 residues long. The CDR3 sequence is CASSSGQISYEQYF. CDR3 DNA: TGTGCCAGCAGCTCGGGACAGATCTCCTACGAGCAGTACTTC.

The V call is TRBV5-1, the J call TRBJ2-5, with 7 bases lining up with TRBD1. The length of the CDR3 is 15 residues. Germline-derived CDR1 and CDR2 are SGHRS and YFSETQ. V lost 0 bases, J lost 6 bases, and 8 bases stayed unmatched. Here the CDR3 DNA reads TGCGCCAGCAGCTTGGAAGGGGCAGGGGGAAAGACCCAGTACTTC. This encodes CASSLEGAGGKTQYF. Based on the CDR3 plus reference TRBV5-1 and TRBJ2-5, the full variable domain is KAGVTQTPRYLIKTRGQQVTLSCSPISGHRSVSWYQQTPGQGLQFLFEYFSETQRNKGNFPGRFSGRQFSNSRSEMNVSTLELGDSALYLCASSLEGAGGKTQYFGPGTRLLVL.

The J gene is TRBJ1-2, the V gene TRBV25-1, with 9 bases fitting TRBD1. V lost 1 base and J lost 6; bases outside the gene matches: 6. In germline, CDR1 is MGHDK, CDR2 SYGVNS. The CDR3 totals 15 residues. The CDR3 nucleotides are TGTGCCAGCAGTGAATCGTTAGGGGACAGGGATGGCTACACCTTC. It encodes CASSESLGDRDGYTF.

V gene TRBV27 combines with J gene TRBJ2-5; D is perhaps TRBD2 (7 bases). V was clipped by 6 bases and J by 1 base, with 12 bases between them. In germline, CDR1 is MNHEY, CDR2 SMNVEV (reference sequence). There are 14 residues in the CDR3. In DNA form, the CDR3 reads TGTGCCAGCAGCTCGGGGGGCCGCCAAGAGACCCAGTACTTC. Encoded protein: CASSSGGRQETQYF.

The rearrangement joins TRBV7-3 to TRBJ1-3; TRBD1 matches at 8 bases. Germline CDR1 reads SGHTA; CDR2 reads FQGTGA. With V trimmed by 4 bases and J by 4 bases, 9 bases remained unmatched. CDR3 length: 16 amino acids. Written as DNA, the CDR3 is TGTGCCAGCAGCTCCCGGACAGGGCTTGCAGGAAACACCATATATTTT. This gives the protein CASSSRTGLAGNTIYF. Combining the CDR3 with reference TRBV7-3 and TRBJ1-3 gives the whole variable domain GAGVSQTPSNKVTEKGKYVELRCDPISGHTALYWYRQSLGQGPEFLIYFQGTGAADDSGLPNDRFFAVRPEGSVSTLKIQRTERGDSAVYLCASSSRTGLAGNTIYFGEGSWLTVV.

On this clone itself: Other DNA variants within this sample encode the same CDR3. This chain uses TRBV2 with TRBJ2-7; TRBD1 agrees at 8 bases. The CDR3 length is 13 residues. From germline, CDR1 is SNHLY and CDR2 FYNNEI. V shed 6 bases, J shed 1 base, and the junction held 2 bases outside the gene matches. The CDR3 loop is CASRRQGSYEQYF. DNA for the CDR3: TGTGCCAGCAGAAGACAGGGGTCCTACGAGCAGTACTTC.

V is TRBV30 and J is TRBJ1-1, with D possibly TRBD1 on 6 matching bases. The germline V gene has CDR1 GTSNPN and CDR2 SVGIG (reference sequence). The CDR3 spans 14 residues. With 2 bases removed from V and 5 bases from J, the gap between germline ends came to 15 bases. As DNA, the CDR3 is TGTGCCTGGAGTTTTCCCAGGGGTAAAACTGAAGCTTTCTTT. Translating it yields CAWSFPRGKTEAFF.

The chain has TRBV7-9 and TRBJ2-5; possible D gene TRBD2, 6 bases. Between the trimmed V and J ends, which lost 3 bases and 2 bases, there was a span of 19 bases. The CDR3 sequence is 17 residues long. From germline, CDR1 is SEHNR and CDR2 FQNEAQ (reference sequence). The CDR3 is CASSFPAPLASQETQYF. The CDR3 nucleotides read TGTGCCAGCAGCTTCCCCGCGCCACTAGCTTCTCAAGAGACCCAGTACTTC.

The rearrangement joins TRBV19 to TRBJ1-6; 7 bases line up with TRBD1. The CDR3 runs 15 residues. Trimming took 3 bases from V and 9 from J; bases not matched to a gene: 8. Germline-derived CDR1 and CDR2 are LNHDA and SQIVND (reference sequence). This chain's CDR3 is CASSILQGLGSPLHF. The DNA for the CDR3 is TGTGCCAGTAGTATCTTACAGGGGTTGGGTTCACCCCTCCACTTT. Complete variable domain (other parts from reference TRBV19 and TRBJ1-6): DGGITQSPKYLFRKEGQNVTLSCEQNLNHDAMYWYRQDPGQGLRLIYYSQIVNDFQKGDIAEGYSVSREKKESFPLTVTSAQKNPTAFYLCASSILQGLGSPLHFGNGTRLTVT.

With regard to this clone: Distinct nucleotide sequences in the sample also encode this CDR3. The CDR3 protein is CASREGPNSPLHF. DNA of the CDR3: TGTGCCAGCAGAGAGGGACCAAATTCACCCCTCCACTTT. V gene TRBV2 combines with J gene TRBJ1-6; TRBD1 is a possible D gene (5 bases). The CDR3 is 13 amino acids. Germline V gene sequence: CDR1 SNHLY, CDR2 FYNNEI. V lost 6 bases to trimming and J lost 7 bases, with 10 bases between them.

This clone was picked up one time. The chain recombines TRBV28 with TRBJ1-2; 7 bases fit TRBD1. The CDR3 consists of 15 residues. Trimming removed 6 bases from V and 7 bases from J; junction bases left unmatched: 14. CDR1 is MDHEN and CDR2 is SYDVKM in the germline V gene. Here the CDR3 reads CASREDRVVVGGYTF. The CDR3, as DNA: TGTGCCAGCAGAGAAGACAGGGTAGTTGTAGGTGGCTACACCTTC.

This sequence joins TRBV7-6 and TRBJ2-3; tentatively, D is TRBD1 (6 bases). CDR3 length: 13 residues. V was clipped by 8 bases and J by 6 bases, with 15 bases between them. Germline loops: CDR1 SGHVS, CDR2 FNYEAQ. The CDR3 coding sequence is TGTGCCAGCGGTAGAGGACAGCTGGATACGCAGTATTTT. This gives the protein CASGRGQLDTQYF.

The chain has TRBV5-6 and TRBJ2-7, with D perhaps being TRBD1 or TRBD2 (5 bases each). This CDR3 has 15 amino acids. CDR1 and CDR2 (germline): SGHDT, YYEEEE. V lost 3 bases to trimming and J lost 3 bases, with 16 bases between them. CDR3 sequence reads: CASSSNPQGVYEQYF. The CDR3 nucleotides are TGTGCCAGCAGCTCAAACCCCCAGGGAGTCTACGAGCAGTACTTC.

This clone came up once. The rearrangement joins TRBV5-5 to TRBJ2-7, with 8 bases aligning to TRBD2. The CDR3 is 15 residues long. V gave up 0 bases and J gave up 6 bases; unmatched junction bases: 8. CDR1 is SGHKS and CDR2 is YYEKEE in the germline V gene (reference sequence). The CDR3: CASSLAVGRGREQYF. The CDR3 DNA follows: TGTGCCAGCAGCTTGGCCGTCGGGAGGGGCCGCGAGCAGTACTTC.

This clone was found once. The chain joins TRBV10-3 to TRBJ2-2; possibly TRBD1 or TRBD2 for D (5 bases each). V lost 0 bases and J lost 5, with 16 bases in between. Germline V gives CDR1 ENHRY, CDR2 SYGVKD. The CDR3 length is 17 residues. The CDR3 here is CAISESGQGVSTGELFF. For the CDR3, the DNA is TGTGCCATCAGTGAGTCAGGGCAGGGAGTGAGTACCGGGGAGCTGTTTTTT.

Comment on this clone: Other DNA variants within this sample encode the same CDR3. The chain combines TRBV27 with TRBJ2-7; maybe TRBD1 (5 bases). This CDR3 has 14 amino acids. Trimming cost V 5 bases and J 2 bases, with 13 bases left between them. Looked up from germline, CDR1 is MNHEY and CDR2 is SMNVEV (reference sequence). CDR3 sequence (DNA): TGTGCCAGCAGTCCCTCGGGCAGGGCCTACGAGCAGTACTTC. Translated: CASSPSGRAYEQYF.

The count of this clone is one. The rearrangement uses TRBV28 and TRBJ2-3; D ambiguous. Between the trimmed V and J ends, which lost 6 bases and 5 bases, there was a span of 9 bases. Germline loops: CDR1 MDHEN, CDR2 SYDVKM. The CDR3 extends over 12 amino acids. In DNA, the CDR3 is TGTGCCAGCAGCGCCCAACAAGATACGCAGTATTTT. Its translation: CASSAQQDTQYF.

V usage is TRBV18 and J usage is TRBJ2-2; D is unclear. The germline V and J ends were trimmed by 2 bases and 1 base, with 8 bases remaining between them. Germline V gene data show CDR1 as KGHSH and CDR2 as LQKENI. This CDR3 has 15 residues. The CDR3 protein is CASSPTIVNTGELFF. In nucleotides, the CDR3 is TGTGCCAGCTCACCAACTATCGTGAACACCGGGGAGCTGTTTTTT.

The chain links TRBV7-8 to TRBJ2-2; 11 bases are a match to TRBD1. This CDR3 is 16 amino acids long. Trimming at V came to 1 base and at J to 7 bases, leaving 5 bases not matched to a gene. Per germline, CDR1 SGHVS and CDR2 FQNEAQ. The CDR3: CASSLGTGGRSGELFF. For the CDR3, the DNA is TGTGCCAGCAGCTTAGGGACAGGGGGCAGAAGCGGGGAGCTGTTTTTT. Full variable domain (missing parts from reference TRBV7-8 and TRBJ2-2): GAGVSQSPRYKVAKRGQDVALRCDPISGHVSLFWYQQALGQGPEFLTYFQNEAQLDKSGLPSDRFFAERPEGSVSTLKIQRTQQEDSAVYLCASSLGTGGRSGELFFGEGSRLTVL.

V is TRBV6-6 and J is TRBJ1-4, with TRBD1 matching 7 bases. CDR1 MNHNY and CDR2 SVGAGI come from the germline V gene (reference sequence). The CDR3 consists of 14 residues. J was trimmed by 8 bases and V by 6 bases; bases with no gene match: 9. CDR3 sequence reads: CASSRTGTGEKLFF. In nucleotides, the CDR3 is TGTGCCAGCAGCAGGACAGGTACGGGAGAAAAACTGTTTTTT.

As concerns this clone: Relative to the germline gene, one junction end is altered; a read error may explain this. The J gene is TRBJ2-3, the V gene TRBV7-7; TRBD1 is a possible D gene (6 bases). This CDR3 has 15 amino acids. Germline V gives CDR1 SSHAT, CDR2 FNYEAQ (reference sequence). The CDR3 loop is CASSLGAANTDTQYF. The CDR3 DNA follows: TGTGCTAGCAGCTTGGGGGCGGCGAACACAGATACGCAGTATTTT.

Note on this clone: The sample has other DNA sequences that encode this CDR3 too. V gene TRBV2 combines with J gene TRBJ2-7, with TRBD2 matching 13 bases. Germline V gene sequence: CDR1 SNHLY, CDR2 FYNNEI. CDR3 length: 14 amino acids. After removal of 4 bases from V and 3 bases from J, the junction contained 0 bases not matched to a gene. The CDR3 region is CASSGTSGSYEQYF. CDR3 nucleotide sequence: TGTGCCAGCAGTGGGACTAGCGGGAGCTACGAGCAGTACTTC.

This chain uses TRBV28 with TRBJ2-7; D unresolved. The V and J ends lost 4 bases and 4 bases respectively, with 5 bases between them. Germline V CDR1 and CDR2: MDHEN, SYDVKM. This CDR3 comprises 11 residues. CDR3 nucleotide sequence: TGTGCCAGCAGTTCTCAATACGAGCAGTACTTC. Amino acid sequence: CASSSQYEQYF.

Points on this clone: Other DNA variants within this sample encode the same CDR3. CDR3 protein: CASSPLKGNTEAFF. DNA for the CDR3: TGTGCCAGCTCACCCCTAAAGGGGAACACTGAAGCTTTCTTT. The rearrangement uses TRBV18 and TRBJ1-1; no definite D call. Trimming took 3 bases from V and 1 from J, leaving 9 bases between them. Germline CDR1 KGHSH, CDR2 LQKENI. This CDR3 region has 14 residues.

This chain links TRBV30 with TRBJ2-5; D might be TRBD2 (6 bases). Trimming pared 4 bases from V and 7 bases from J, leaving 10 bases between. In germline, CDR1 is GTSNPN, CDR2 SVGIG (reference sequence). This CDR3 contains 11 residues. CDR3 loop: CAWTGSGTQYF. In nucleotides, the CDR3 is TGTGCCTGGACAGGTAGCGGGACCCAGTACTTC.

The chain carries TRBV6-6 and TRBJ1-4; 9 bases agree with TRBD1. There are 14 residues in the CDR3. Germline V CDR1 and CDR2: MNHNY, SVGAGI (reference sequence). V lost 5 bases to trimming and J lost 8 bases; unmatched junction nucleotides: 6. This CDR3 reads CASSTTGGGEKLFF. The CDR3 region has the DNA TGTGCCAGCAGTACGACAGGGGGAGGAGAAAAACTGTTTTTT.

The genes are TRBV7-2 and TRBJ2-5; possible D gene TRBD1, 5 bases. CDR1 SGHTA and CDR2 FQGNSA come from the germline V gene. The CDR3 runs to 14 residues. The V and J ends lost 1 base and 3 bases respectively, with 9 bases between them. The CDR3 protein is CASSLGWGKETQYF. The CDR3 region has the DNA TGTGCCAGCAGCTTAGGTTGGGGCAAAGAGACCCAGTACTTC.

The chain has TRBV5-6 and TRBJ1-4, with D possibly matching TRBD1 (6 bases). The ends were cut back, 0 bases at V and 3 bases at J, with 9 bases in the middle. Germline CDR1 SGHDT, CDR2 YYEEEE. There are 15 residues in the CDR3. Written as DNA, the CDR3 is TGTGCCAGCAGCTTGGAACAGGGAGCTAATGAAAAACTGTTTTTT. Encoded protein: CASSLEQGANEKLFF.